This TCR beta chain was sequenced for a study of cytomegalovirus exposure and HLA in healthy donors. Notes on the study in general: Overall, approximately 150 TCR beta chains were annotated as cytomegalovirus-associated. At a 0.05 false discovery rate, a later analysis found approximately 17,000 TCR beta sequences to be associated with HLA alleles. Generally TCR sequences proved uncommon, though certain public TCRs appeared in numerous donors.

Trimming took off 9 bases at V and 3 bases at J, with 21 bases between the two ends. Germline V CDR1 and CDR2: WNHNN, SYGVQD (reference sequence). This CDR3 is 15 amino acids long. Remarks on this clone: No antigen is known for it.

With 60 Vbeta and 13 Jbeta primers, the PCR was carried out. Clones were read by immunoSEQ multiplex PCR, and TCRdb kept only the in-frame ones, dropping some. The data hold roughly 49,000 clones, with 81% observed a single time. The source of this sequence is a boy aged 5-17 years in good health and CMV-seropositive. The sequenced sample consisted of PBMCs. The chain is built from TRBV10-1 and TRBJ2-7; D perhaps matches TRBD2 (5 bases). In DNA, the CDR3 is TGCGCCAGACTCCCGTCACCGGGAAGACTCTACGAGCAGTACTTC. It specifies CARLPSPGRLYEQYF.